What follows describes a single TCR beta chain. Its target is unknown. The data stem from a study of vaccination and CD4 T cells after COVID-19. Overall study context: Six males and four females, two of them Hispanic, were enrolled as convalescents. Post-COVID samples were collected a median roughly 93 days following diagnosis, spanning 35 to 161. Cultures acting as controls obtained a CEFX pool, an HIV-1 Nef pool, or no peptide.

Sample treatment: roughly 11-day PBMC culture with coronavirus spike peptide pools or control peptides (ViraFEST assay). Germline V gene data show CDR1 as KGHSH and CDR2 as LQKENI. The CDR3 runs 15 residues. The V end lost 6 bases, the J end lost 5 bases, and 20 bases lay between the germline ends. Cultured CD4+ T cells had their DNA profiled by the Oncomine TCR Beta short-read assay. It was cultured CD4+ T cells from which genomic DNA was extracted. TCRdb redid the calling of the PCR reads with MiXCR, one entry per CDR3 protein. The table shows around 13,000 distinct CDR3 sequences, with roughly 48% occurring only once.

The genes are TRBV18 and TRBJ2-7; D assignment may be TRBD1 or TRBD2 (5 bases each). This clonotype was sampled from a human donor who had recovered from COVID-19. Input material: CD4+ T cells from blood, cultured in vitro. The CDR3 coding sequence is TGTGCCAGCTCTAGTTCCCGGGGCCTTGCCCACGAGCAGTACTTC. It is translated as CASSSSRGLAHEQYF. Filled out from reference TRBV18 and TRBJ2-7, the complete variable domain reads NAGVMQNPRHLVRRRGQEARLRCSPMKGHSHVYWYRQLPEEGLKFMVYLQKENIIDESGMPKERFSAEFPKEGPSILRIQQVVRGDSAAYFCASSSSRGLAHEQYFGPGTRLTVT.